Below, 17 T cell receptor beta chains from the same sample are listed, as sequenced in a study of blood T cell repertoires in COVID-19. TCRdb's table, derived via immunoSEQ multiplex PCR, lists solely in-frame clones and lacks some. The profile shows 300,000 to 450,000 clones, 88% of them singletons. The specimen sequenced was PBMCs or T cells enriched from blood (not recorded which). The origin of the receptors is a woman aged 18-29 years who had recovered from COVID-19.

The chain is built from TRBV6-2 or TRBV6-3 and TRBJ1-1, with a possible D match to TRBD1 (5 bases). The CDR3 contains 12 residues. Germline-derived CDR1 and CDR2 are MNHEY and SVGEGT. V was shortened by 0 bases and J by 8 bases, with 7 bases between the two germline ends. The CDR3, as DNA: TGTGCCAGCAGTTACTCGGGGCCAGAAGCTTTCTTT. It specifies CASSYSGPEAFF.

The chain carries TRBV7-2 and TRBJ1-2; 9 bases map to TRBD1. Germline assignment: CDR1 SGHTA and CDR2 FQGNSA. V dropped 4 bases and J dropped 8; count of bases not matched to a gene: 8. The length of the CDR3 is 14 residues. CDR3: CASSWTGEGYGYTF. CDR3 nucleotide sequence: TGTGCCAGCAGCTGGACAGGGGAGGGCTACGGCTACACCTTC.

This clone was observed a few times. The chain has TRBV2 and TRBJ1-4; 7 bases are shared with TRBD1. Germline CDR1 and CDR2: SNHLY and FYNNEI. The CDR3 is 15 residues long. After removal of 8 bases from V and 5 bases from J, the junction contained 11 bases not matched to a gene. The CDR3 is CASHEGGHPNEKLFF. The CDR3 DNA reads TGTGCCAGCCACGAAGGGGGCCATCCAAATGAAAAACTGTTTTTT.

This clone was detected a few times. This sequence joins TRBV12-3 or TRBV12-4 and TRBJ1-5, with a tentative D call TRBD1 (5 bases). The CDR3 is 12 residues long. V was trimmed by 1 base and J by 10 bases, leaving 8 bases between them. CDR3: CASSLGGAPQHF. Written as DNA, the CDR3 is TGTGCCAGCAGTTTAGGTGGGGCACCCCAGCATTTT.

The V call is TRBV15, the J call TRBJ1-2, with D unclear. CDR3 length: 16 amino acids. The germline CDR1 and CDR2 sequences are LNHNV and YYDKDF (reference sequence). V lost 2 bases to trimming and J lost 0 bases, with 13 bases between them. The CDR3 sequence is CATSRPGLGSNYGYTF. The CDR3 DNA is TGTGCCACCAGCAGACCCGGCCTGGGCTCTAACTATGGCTACACCTTC.

To note about this clone: Other DNA sequences in this sample translate to the same CDR3. The chain combines TRBV19 with TRBJ1-1; D remains ambiguous. Germline V gives CDR1 LNHDA, CDR2 SQIVND (reference sequence). The V end was cut by 3 bases, the J end by 3 bases, with 11 bases between. This CDR3 has 14 amino acids. CDR3 loop: CASSMSGFDTEAFF. The CDR3, as DNA: TGTGCCAGTAGTATGTCCGGTTTTGACACTGAAGCTTTCTTT.

The chain has TRBV7-2 and TRBJ1-6; D may be TRBD1 (5 bases). Germline values: CDR1 SGHTA, CDR2 FQGNSA. This CDR3 has 16 residues. Trimming took off 0 bases at V and 8 bases at J, with 14 bases between the two ends. Here the CDR3 DNA reads TGTGCCAGCAGCTTAGCGCAGGCAGGGATTTATTCACCCCTCCACTTT. Its translation is CASSLAQAGIYSPLHF.

This rearrangement joins TRBV6-5 to TRBJ1-1, with D perhaps TRBD1 (6 bases). Germline values: CDR1 MNHEY, CDR2 SVGAGI. This CDR3 has 12 amino acids. The V end lost 5 bases, the J end lost 6 bases, and 10 bases lay between the germline ends. CDR3 DNA sequence: TGTGCCAGCAGTCATGGACAGTCTGAAGCTTTCTTT. Protein sequence: CASSHGQSEAFF.

The chain combines TRBV5-1 with TRBJ2-2; no clear D. V was trimmed by 0 bases and J by 7 bases, leaving 10 bases between them. The CDR3 runs to 14 residues. Germline lookup yields CDR1 SGHRS and CDR2 YFSETQ. Here the CDR3 DNA reads TGCGCCAGCAGCTTGGGTCCGGAGAACGGGGAGCTGTTTTTT. Amino acid sequence: CASSLGPENGELFF.

This rearrangement joins TRBV7-8 to TRBJ2-7; tentatively, D is TRBD1 (6 bases). CDR3 size: 17 residues. V was cut by 8 bases and J by 3 bases, with 26 bases left in between. The germline CDR1 and CDR2 sequences are SGHVS and FQNEAQ. As DNA, the CDR3 is TGTGCCAGCCGGGGAGCCAATACAGGGCTCTTCTTCTACGAGCAGTACTTC. Translated, it gives CASRGANTGLFFYEQYF.

V usage is TRBV28 and J usage is TRBJ1-4; TRBD1 is a possible D gene (6 bases). CDR1 and CDR2 from the germline V gene are MDHEN and SYDVKM. V dropped 7 bases and J dropped 2 bases, with 14 bases sitting between them. This CDR3 region has 15 residues. CDR3 nucleotide sequence: TGTGCCAGCATAGCGGGGGGCGCGACTAATGAAAAACTGTTTTTT. It encodes CASIAGGATNEKLFF.

The rearrangement links TRBV6-5 to TRBJ2-4; 8 positions agree with TRBD1. In germline, CDR1 is MNHEY, CDR2 SVGAGI. The V and J ends lost 5 bases and 6 bases, in that order; junction bases with no gene match: 9. The CDR3 consists of 15 residues. Here the CDR3 DNA reads TGTGCCAGCAGTCCGACAGGGGCGAGGGGAAACATTCAGTACTTC. Translation: CASSPTGARGNIQYF.

This clone was counted only a few times. J is TRBJ1-2 and V is TRBV9; 8 bases are shared with TRBD1. The CDR3 loop spans 15 amino acids. The V gene's germline CDR1 is SGDLS and CDR2 YYNGEE. Losses at the gene ends were 0 bases for V and 2 bases for J; bases not matched to a gene: 3. CDR3 nucleotides: TGTGCCAGCAGCGTAGCAGGGGGCGGAAACTATGGCTACACCTTC. This encodes CASSVAGGGNYGYTF.

CDR3: CASSDYNTGGRSEAFF. The CDR3 nucleotides are TGTGCCAGCAGTGATTACAACACAGGGGGTCGGTCTGAAGCTTTCTTT. The chain carries TRBV6-1 and TRBJ1-1, with TRBD1 matching 8 bases. This CDR3 has 16 amino acids. Germline lookup yields CDR1 MNHNS and CDR2 SASEGT. After removal of 3 bases from V and 6 bases from J, the junction contained 12 bases not matched to a gene.

The chain combines TRBV4-3 with TRBJ1-2; perhaps TRBD1 as D (6 bases). The CDR3 runs 15 residues. CDR1 is LGHNA, CDR2 YSLEER, per germline. V lost 0 bases, J lost 4 bases, and 12 bases lay in between. The chain's CDR3 is CASSQEGGLGYGYTF. CDR3 in DNA: TGCGCCAGCAGCCAAGAAGGGGGTCTTGGCTATGGCTACACCTTC.

This clone was detected once. Other DNA sequences in the sample encode the same CDR3. The V call is TRBV5-1, the J call TRBJ2-7, with D unclear. The length of the CDR3 is 12 residues. Germline CDR1 SGHRS, CDR2 YFSETQ. Trimming left V 0 bases short and J 4 bases short, with 5 bases between. In DNA form, the CDR3 reads TGCGCCAGCAGCTTGGGGGCATACGAGCAGTACTTC. Encoded protein: CASSLGAYEQYF.

This clone was picked up one time. The chain couples TRBV11-3 to TRBJ2-7; 8 bases fit TRBD1. With V trimmed by 5 bases and J by 5 bases, 2 bases remained unmatched. The germline V gene has CDR1 SGHNT and CDR2 YENEEA. This CDR3 region has 12 residues. The CDR3 sequence: CASSRQGNEQYF. DNA for the CDR3: TGTGCCAGCAGCCGACAGGGGAACGAGCAGTACTTC.